The 8 T cell receptor beta chains below were found in one sample sequenced in a study of early T cells in non-severe SARS-CoV-2 infection. TCRdb called the 5' RACE reads again in MiXCR, with one record for every CDR3 protein. Of 43,000 or so distinct CDR3 sequences listed, approximately 4% were seen once; the top ten hold around 2.8%. The material sequenced was whole blood. The source is an adult who was a healthcare worker with PCR-confirmed SARS-CoV-2 infection or an uninfected control (not recorded which).

This clonotype has a count of ten or more. V is TRBV29-1 and J is TRBJ1-2; 7 bases line up with TRBD1. Per germline, CDR1 SQVTM and CDR2 ANQGSEA. Trimming removed 7 bases from V and 5 bases from J; junction bases left unmatched: 4. The length of the CDR3 is 11 residues. The CDR3, as DNA: TGCAGCGGACAGGGCCCTTATGGCTACACCTTC. Amino acid sequence: CSGQGPYGYTF.

V usage is TRBV3-1 and J usage is TRBJ2-7; D is unclear. The CDR3 has 14 amino acids. Trimming cost V 1 base and J 3 bases, with 10 bases left between them. Germline V lookup: CDR1 LGHDT, CDR2 YNNKEL (reference sequence). CDR3 nucleotides: TGTGCCAGCAGCCAAGCCCCGAAAGGCTACGAGCAGTACTTC. Its translation: CASSQAPKGYEQYF.

This clonotype was seen ten or more times. This chain joins TRBV12-3 or TRBV12-4 and TRBJ1-1, with D unclear. V dropped 6 bases and J dropped 11 bases, with 13 bases sitting between them. This CDR3 has 11 amino acids. In nucleotides, the CDR3 is TGTGCCAGCAGCGCAGTTTATCAGGCTTTCTTT. This codes for CASSAVYQAFF.

The chain has TRBV2 and TRBJ2-7; D gene unclear. There are 11 residues in the CDR3. The V end was cut by 0 bases, the J end by 7 bases, with 4 bases between. CDR1 and CDR2 (germline): SNHLY, FYNNEI. The chain's CDR3 is CASSEAIEQYF. The CDR3, as DNA: TGTGCCAGCAGTGAAGCTATTGAGCAGTACTTC.

This clonotype was detected ten times or more. The chain carries TRBV18 and TRBJ1-5, with D unclear. The CDR3 runs to 13 residues. Germline V gives CDR1 KGHSH, CDR2 LQKENI. The ends were cut back, 3 bases at V and 9 bases at J, with 12 bases in the middle. The CDR3 DNA reads TGTGCCAGCTCACCCGCTTCAAGCCTGCCCCAGCATTTT. Encoded protein: CASSPASSLPQHF.

At least ten counts were recorded for this clonotype. The chain couples TRBV7-8 to TRBJ1-1; TRBD1 matches 9 bases. J lost 5 bases, V lost 5 bases, and 6 bases had no gene match. The CDR3 loop spans 14 amino acids. The germline V gene has CDR1 SGHVS and CDR2 FQNEAQ. DNA of the CDR3: TGTGCCAGCAGCCCCCGGGACAGGGTAACTGAAGCTTTCTTT. This translates into CASSPRDRVTEAFF. Complete variable domain (other parts from reference TRBV7-8 and TRBJ1-1): GAGVSQSPRYKVAKRGQDVALRCDPISGHVSLFWYQQALGQGPEFLTYFQNEAQLDKSGLPSDRFFAERPEGSVSTLKIQRTQQEDSAVYLCASSPRDRVTEAFFGQGTRLTVV.

This clonotype was detected many times. The J gene is TRBJ1-3, the V gene TRBV11-3; D gene uncertain. The CDR3 extends over 14 amino acids. The germline gives CDR1 SGHNT, CDR2 YENEEA. Trimming removed 2 bases from V and 0 bases from J, with 5 bases in between. CDR3 protein: CASSLSTSGNTIYF. The CDR3 region has the DNA TGTGCCAGCAGCTTAAGCACCTCTGGAAACACCATATATTTT. The whole variable domain, filled in from reference TRBV11-3 and TRBJ1-3, reads EAGVVQSPRYKIIEKKQPVAFWCNPISGHNTLYWYLQNLGQGPELLIRYENEEAVDDSQLPKDRFSAERLKGVDSTLKIQPAELGDSAVYLCASSLSTSGNTIYFGEGSWLTVV.

There are many counts of this clonotype. The chain carries TRBV7-6 and TRBJ2-5; maybe TRBD1 (5 bases). The CDR3 consists of 14 residues. CDR1 and CDR2 from the germline V gene are SGHVS and FNYEAQ. The V gene lost 5 bases and the J gene lost 5 bases, with 15 bases spanning the gap. CDR3 residues: CASSQSGLGETQYF. Here the CDR3 DNA reads TGTGCCAGCAGCCAATCAGGGCTCGGGGAGACCCAGTACTTC.